This T cell receptor beta chain is drawn from a study of cytomegalovirus exposure and HLA in healthy donors. Study summary: In a later analysis, the roughly 120 validation repertoires were reported to have used the same platform as the approximately 620 first-cohort repertoires.

The CDR3 runs 12 residues. In germline, CDR1 is SGHRS, CDR2 YFSETQ. V gave up 0 bases and J gave up 8 bases, with 7 bases separating them. Profiled with immunoSEQ multiplex PCR; TCRdb holds only in-frame clones, not every one. This table holds some 79,000 clones, just under 95% found once. Separation from the roughly 600-subject first cohort characterized the roughly 130-subject validation cohort, to which the donors belonged. This TCR was sampled from a woman aged 18-30 years in good health and CMV-seropositive. The sample taken for sequencing was PBMCs. V is TRBV5-1 and J is TRBJ2-3, with a possible D match to TRBD2 (5 bases). The CDR3 DNA sequence: TGCGCCAGCAGCTTGGTCGGAGGTACGCAGTATTTT. The encoded protein is CASSLVGGTQYF.